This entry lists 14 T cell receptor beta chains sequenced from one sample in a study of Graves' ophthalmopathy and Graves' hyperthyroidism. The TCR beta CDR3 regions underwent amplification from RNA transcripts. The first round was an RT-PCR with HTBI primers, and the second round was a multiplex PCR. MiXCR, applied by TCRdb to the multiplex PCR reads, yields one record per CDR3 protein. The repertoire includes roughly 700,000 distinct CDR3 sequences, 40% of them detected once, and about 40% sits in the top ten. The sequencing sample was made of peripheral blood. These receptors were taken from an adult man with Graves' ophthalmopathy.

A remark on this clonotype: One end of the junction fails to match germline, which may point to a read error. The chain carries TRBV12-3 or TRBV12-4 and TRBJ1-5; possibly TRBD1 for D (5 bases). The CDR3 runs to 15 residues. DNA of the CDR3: TGTGTCAGCAGTATAGACAGTGAGGGATACCATCCCCAGCATTTT. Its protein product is CVSSIDSEGYHPQHF.

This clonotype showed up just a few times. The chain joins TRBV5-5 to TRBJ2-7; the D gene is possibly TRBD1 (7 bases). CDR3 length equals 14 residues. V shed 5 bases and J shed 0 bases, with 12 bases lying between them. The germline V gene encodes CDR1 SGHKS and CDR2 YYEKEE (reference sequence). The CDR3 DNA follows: TGTGCCAGCAGGGAGGGACAGTACTCCTACGAGCAGTACTTC. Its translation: CASREGQYSYEQYF. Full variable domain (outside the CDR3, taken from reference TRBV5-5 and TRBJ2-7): DAGVTQSPTHLIKTRGQQVTLRCSPISGHKSVSWYQQVLGQGPQFIFQYYEKEERGRGNFPDRFSARQFPNYSSELNVNALLLGDSALYLCASREGQYSYEQYFGPGTRLTVT.

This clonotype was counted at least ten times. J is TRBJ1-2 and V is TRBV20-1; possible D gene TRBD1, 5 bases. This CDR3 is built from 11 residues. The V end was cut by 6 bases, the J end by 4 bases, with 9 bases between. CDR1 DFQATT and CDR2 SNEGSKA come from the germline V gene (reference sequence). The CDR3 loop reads CSATQGYGYTF. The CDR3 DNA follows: TGCAGTGCCACGCAGGGCTATGGCTACACCTTC.

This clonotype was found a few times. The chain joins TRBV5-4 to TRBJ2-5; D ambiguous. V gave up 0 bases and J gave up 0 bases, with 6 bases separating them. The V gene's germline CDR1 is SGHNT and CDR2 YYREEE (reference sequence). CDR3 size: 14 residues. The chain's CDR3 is CASSLDPDQETQYF. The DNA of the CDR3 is TGTGCCAGCAGCTTGGATCCGGACCAAGAGACCCAGTACTTC.

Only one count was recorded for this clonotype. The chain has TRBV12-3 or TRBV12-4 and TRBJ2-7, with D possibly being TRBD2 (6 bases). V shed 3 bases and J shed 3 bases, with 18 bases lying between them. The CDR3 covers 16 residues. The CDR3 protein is CASSFWSLSGNYEQYF. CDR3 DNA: TGTGCCAGCAGTTTTTGGAGCCTTAGCGGTAACTACGAGCAGTACTTC.

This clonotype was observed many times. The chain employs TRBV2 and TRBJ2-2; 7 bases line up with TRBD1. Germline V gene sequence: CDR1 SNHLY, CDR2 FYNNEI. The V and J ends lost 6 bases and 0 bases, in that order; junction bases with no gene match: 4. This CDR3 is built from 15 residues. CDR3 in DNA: TGTGCCAGCAGAAACCAGGGGGCGAACACCGGGGAGCTGTTTTTT. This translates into CASRNQGANTGELFF. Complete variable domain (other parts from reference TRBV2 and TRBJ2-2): EPEVTQTPSHQVTQMGQEVILRCVPISNHLYFYWYRQILGQKVEFLVSFYNNEISEKSEIFDDQFSVERPDGSNFTLKIRSTKLEDSAMYFCASRNQGANTGELFFGEGSRLTVL.

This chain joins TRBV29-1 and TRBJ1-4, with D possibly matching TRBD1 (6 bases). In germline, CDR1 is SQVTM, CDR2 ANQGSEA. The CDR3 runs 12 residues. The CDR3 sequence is CSLYGGIEKLFF. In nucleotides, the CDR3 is TGCAGTTTATATGGGGGCATTGAAAAACTGTTTTTT.

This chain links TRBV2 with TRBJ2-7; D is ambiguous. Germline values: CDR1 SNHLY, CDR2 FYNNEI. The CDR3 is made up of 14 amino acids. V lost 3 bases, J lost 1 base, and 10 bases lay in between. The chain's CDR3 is CASSDPRQSYEQYF. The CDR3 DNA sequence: TGTGCCAGCAGTGATCCGAGACAATCCTACGAGCAGTACTTC.

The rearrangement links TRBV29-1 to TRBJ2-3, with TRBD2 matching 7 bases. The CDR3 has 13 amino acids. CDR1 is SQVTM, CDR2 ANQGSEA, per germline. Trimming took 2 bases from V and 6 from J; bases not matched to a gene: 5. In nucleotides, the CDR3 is TGCAGCGTTGAACAAAGCGGGGAGGATACGCAGTATTTT. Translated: CSVEQSGEDTQYF.

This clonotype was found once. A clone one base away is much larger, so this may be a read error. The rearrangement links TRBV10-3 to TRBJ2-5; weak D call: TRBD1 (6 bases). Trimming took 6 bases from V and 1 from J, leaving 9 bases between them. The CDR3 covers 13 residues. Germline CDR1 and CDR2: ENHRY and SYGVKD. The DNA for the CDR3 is TGTGCCATCAGGGACAGTTCCCAAGAGACCCAGTACTTC. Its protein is CAIRDSSQETQYF.

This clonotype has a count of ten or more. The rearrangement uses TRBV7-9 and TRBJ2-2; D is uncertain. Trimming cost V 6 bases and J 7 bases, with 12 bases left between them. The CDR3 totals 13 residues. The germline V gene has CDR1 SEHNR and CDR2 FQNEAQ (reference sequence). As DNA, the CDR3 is TGTGCCAGCAGTTCAAGGTTGGACGGGGAGCTGTTTTTT. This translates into CASSSRLDGELFF.

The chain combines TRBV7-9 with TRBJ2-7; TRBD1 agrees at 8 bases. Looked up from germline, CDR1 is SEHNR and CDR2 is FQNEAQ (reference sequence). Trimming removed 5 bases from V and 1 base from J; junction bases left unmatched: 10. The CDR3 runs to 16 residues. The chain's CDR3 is CASSNPDRAVSYEQYF. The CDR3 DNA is TGTGCCAGCAGCAACCCGGACAGGGCGGTATCCTACGAGCAGTACTTC.

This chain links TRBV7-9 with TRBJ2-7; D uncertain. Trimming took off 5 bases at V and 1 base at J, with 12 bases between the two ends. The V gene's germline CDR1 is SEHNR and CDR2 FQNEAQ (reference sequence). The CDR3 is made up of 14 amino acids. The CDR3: CASSHSDGSYEQYF. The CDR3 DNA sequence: TGTGCCAGCAGCCACTCGGACGGATCCTACGAGCAGTACTTC.

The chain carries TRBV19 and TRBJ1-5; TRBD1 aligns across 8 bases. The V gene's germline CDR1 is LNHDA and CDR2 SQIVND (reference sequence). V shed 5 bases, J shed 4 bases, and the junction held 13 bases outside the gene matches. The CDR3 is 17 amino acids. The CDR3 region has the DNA TGTGCCAGTAGTTCAGGACAGGGAGTAGCCAAGAATCAGCCCCAGCATTTT. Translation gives CASSSGQGVAKNQPQHF.